Presented here are 10 T cell receptor beta chains from one specimen sequenced in a study of shared clonotypes between healthy human individuals. Generated by immunoSEQ multiplex PCR, the TCRdb table keeps only in-frame clones and is missing some. The sample contains about 2,500,000 clones, approximately 94% of which appear only once. Sequenced material: naive CD4+ T cells sorted from blood. Subset described: CD45RA+ positively selected. These receptors came from a man between 18 and 35 years old in good health.

The gene calls are TRBV19 and TRBJ2-5; 9 bases are shared with TRBD1. Germline V gives CDR1 LNHDA, CDR2 SQIVND (reference sequence). V lost 3 bases and J lost 3; bases outside the gene matches: 5. The length of the CDR3 is 15 residues. CDR3 nucleotides: TGTGCCAGTAGTATTGGACAGGGGTTAAAAGAGACCCAGTACTTC. Encoded protein: CASSIGQGLKETQYF. The whole variable domain, filled in from reference TRBV19 and TRBJ2-5, reads DGGITQSPKYLFRKEGQNVTLSCEQNLNHDAMYWYRQDPGQGLRLIYYSQIVNDFQKGDIAEGYSVSREKKESFPLTVTSAQKNPTAFYLCASSIGQGLKETQYFGPGTRLLVL.

The J gene is TRBJ2-7, the V gene TRBV6-5; D may correspond to TRBD1 or TRBD2 (7 bases each). CDR3 length: 11 amino acids. Trimming removed 6 bases from V and 12 bases from J, with 15 bases in between. Per the germline V gene, CDR1 is MNHEY and CDR2 is SVGAGI. In DNA form, the CDR3 reads TGTGCCAGCAGCTCAGGGGGGGCTTGGTACTTC. Amino acid sequence: CASSSGGAWYF.

The chain carries TRBV5-6 and TRBJ1-2; D is perhaps TRBD1 (6 bases). CDR3 length: 14 residues. Germline CDR1 is SGHDT and CDR2 is YYEEEE. Between the trimmed V and J ends, which lost 0 bases and 2 bases, there was a span of 8 bases. Here the CDR3 DNA reads TGTGCCAGCAGCTTGGACGGGGGCAACTATGGCTACACCTTC. Translated: CASSLDGGNYGYTF.

To note about this clone: This sample includes further DNA sequences coding for the same CDR3. The chain has TRBV5-4 and TRBJ2-3, with unresolved D. V lost 5 bases, J lost 1 base, and 5 bases lay in between. CDR3 size: 12 residues. Germline CDR1 SGHNT, CDR2 YYREEE (reference sequence). The chain's CDR3 is CASSFGTDTQYF. DNA of the CDR3: TGTGCCAGCAGTTTCGGCACAGATACGCAGTATTTT. The variable domain in full, completed from reference TRBV5-4 and TRBJ2-3, reads ETGVTQSPTHLIKTRGQQVTLRCSSQSGHNTVSWYQQALGQGPQFIFQYYREEENGRGNFPPRFSGLQFPNYSSELNVNALELDDSALYLCASSFGTDTQYFGPGTRLTVL.

Comment on this clone: Other DNA sequences of this sample code for an identical CDR3. The chain has TRBV5-1 and TRBJ1-3; D unclear. V lost 0 bases, J lost 0 bases, and 7 bases lay in between. Germline V gene data show CDR1 as SGHRS and CDR2 as YFSETQ. This CDR3 is built from 15 residues. CDR3 residues: CASSLAGDSGNTIYF. In DNA form, the CDR3 reads TGCGCCAGCAGCTTGGCAGGAGACTCTGGAAACACCATATATTTT.

The chain links TRBV11-2 to TRBJ2-7, with a weak D call TRBD1 (6 bases). Germline values: CDR1 SGHAT, CDR2 FQNNGV. V dropped 5 bases and J dropped 1 base, with 15 bases sitting between them. The CDR3 contains 15 residues. DNA for the CDR3: TGTGCCAGCAGCAAGGGACACCCCGGGTCCTACGAGCAGTACTTC. It is translated as CASSKGHPGSYEQYF. The complete variable domain, with remaining parts taken from reference TRBV11-2 and TRBJ2-7, reads EAGVAQSPRYKIIEKRQSVAFWCNPISGHATLYWYQQILGQGPKLLIQFQNNGVVDDSQLPKDRFSAERLKGVDSTLKIQPAKLEDSAVYLCASSKGHPGSYEQYFGPGTRLTVT.

As for this clone: The same CDR3 also results from other DNA sequences found in this sample. The V gene is TRBV28, the J gene TRBJ2-7; no reliable D call. The CDR3 extends over 12 amino acids. V lost 2 bases to trimming and J lost 4 bases, with 6 bases between them. The germline V gene has CDR1 MDHEN and CDR2 SYDVKM. CDR3 DNA: TGTGCCAGCAGTTTACCCCCGTACGAGCAGTACTTC. Its translation: CASSLPPYEQYF. The whole variable domain, filled in from reference TRBV28 and TRBJ2-7, reads DVKVTQSSRYLVKRTGEKVFLECVQDMDHENMFWYRQDPGLGLRLIYFSYDVKMKEKGDIPEGYSVSREKKERFSLILESASTNQTSMYLCASSLPPYEQYFGPGTRLTVT.

The rearrangement links TRBV27 to TRBJ1-5; 7 bases are shared with TRBD1. The CDR3 runs 15 residues. The V segment lost 3 bases and the J segment 2 bases; nucleotides outside the gene matches: 4. Germline-derived CDR1 and CDR2 are MNHEY and SMNVEV (reference sequence). Here the CDR3 DNA reads TGTGCCAGCAGTTTCACAGGGGATGGCAATCAGCCCCAGCATTTT. Protein product: CASSFTGDGNQPQHF.

This clone was seen just once. The genes are TRBV6-6 and TRBJ2-1; 11 bases line up with TRBD2. Trimming cost V 4 bases and J 7 bases; bases outside gene matches: 9. Germline-derived CDR1 and CDR2 are MNHNY and SVGAGI (reference sequence). The CDR3 runs 16 residues. The CDR3 region is CASSWRLAGWANEQFF. The CDR3 nucleotides read TGTGCCAGCAGTTGGCGACTAGCGGGGTGGGCTAATGAGCAGTTCTTC.

The rearrangement links TRBV4-2 to TRBJ2-3; no reliable D call. The CDR3 consists of 14 residues. CDR1 is LGHNA, CDR2 YNFKEQ, per germline. Between the trimmed V and J ends, which lost 4 bases and 7 bases, there was a span of 15 bases. The CDR3, as DNA: TGTGCCAGCAGCCTAATCTTCCCTCCGAATACGCAGTATTTT. This gives the protein CASSLIFPPNTQYF.